This T cell receptor beta chain was sequenced during a study of blood T cell repertoires in COVID-19 (dated by TCRdb to 2018 to 2020). For the wider study: Samples from collaborators originated in the United States, Italy and Spain and spanned both the acute and convalescent phases of COVID-19. The prospective study material was composed of cDNA or gDNA derived from T cells, B-cell-depleted T cells, or PBMCs. Subjects who had been exposed to COVID-19, were actively infected with it, or had recovered from it provided the deeply sampled blood TCRbeta repertoires that made up the dataset. The repertoires were made available in a free public database intended to serve as a resource for research on the immune response to SARS-CoV-2. Samples were obtained from the ongoing ImmuneRACE study (first 160 participants) and from 1,254 subjects provided by 6 global collaborators. Sample metadata almost always included a de-identified subject ID, COVID-19 status, age in years and sex. Where available, HLA class I and class II types were taken from metadata supplied by the sample provider and were not determined by assay-based typing. General findings and caveats noted by the study authors: How much clinical and demographic metadata was included differed by source and by participant, and the metadata was provided uncurated.

TCRbeta CDR3 regions were amplified from genomic DNA using the immunoSEQ Assay, a bias-controlled multiplex PCR. The study's own analysis went as follows. The number of nucleated cells in each sample was estimated from the amplification of reference gene primers within the assay. To quantify the absolute abundance of each unique TCRbeta CDR3 rearrangement, sequence reads were collapsed and filtered. For each sample, productive Simpson clonality was calculated as the square root of Simpson's diversity index over productive rearrangements. TCRdb mirrors the immuneACCESS table, restricted to in-frame sequences. Some clones are absent from its copies; in checked studies, under half trace to an unresolved V gene, and the reason for the others is unknown. Clone size and V and J calls were adopted from that table, with D and trimming inferred from the DNA. Recorded for this sample are under 150,000 clones; roughly 79% of them occurred a single time. The ten biggest clones cover about 8% of the sample.

The collaborating institutions used their own protocols to collect whole blood in K2EDTA tubes. For TCRbeta analysis, collaborator samples were shipped as frozen whole blood, as isolated PBMCs, or as DNA extracted from either sample type. Sequences SGHAT (CDR1) and FQNNGV (CDR2) are obtained from the germline V gene. The CDR3, cysteine through phenylalanine, is 13 amino acids long. Only the CDR3 part of the read is kept: 39 bases, read in frame from the first base. A distance of 8 bases separates the germline ends of V and J, which lose 3 bases and 3 bases respectively. On this clone itself: This clone's antigen is unknown. Base qualities were left out, and no much larger clone turns up one base away.

The chain uses TRBV11-2 and TRBJ1-2; no D gene is confidently identified. The sequenced material came from peripheral blood. This clonotype was obtained from a human donor with acute or convalescent COVID-19. The donor label of this sample is uncertain. For the CDR3, the sequence is CASSFFPYYGYTF. The nucleotides are TGTGCCAGCAGCTTTTTTCCTTACTATGGCTACACCTTC.